Sequencing of this T cell receptor beta chain was carried out in a study of blood T cell repertoires in COVID-19. At the level of the study: COVID-19 samples from acute and convalescent phases originated in the United States, Italy and Spain. The cDNA or gDNA used as material had been derived from T cells, B-cell-depleted T cells, or PBMCs.

Seattle patients were enrolled while actively infected and followed longitudinally. Per the authors' pipeline: For nucleated cells, counts were estimated from reference gene primer amplification. Sequencing used immunoSEQ multiplex PCR; TCRdb keeps in-frame clones, though not all of them. That table gives V, J and clone size, and the DNA gave D and trimming. Seen here are about 76,000 clones, 70% to 90% observed once, and the top ten hold approximately 9.9%. The sequence was collected from a man aged 55 to 70 with COVID-19, enrolled during active disease. Sequenced input: peripheral blood.

The CDR3 loop reads CASSQGRGVAFF. The DNA of the CDR3 is TGTGCCAGCAGCCAAGGGCGGGGCGTAGCTTTCTTT. This sequence joins TRBV3-1 (or the pseudogene TRBV3-2) and TRBJ1-1; tentatively, D is TRBD1 (5 bases). From germline, CDR1 is LGHDT and CDR2 YNNKEL (reference sequence). The CDR3 is 12 residues long. Trimming removed 1 base at V and 10 bases at J, with 10 bases between.